This record covers a single T cell receptor (beta chain). This sample was taken from a study of shared clonotypes between healthy human individuals. The wider study: CD4 naive cells filled three plates per donor, CD4 memory three, CD8 naive two and CD8 memory one.

TCRdb's table, derived via immunoSEQ multiplex PCR, lists solely in-frame clones and lacks some. The sample consists of nearly 1 million clones, 76% of them appearing once. CDR3 length equals 12 residues. CDR1 and CDR2 (germline): MDHEN, SYDVKM. V was cut by 8 bases and J by 1 base, with 5 bases left in between. This chain uses TRBV28 with TRBJ2-2; no definite D call. Sequencing was done on a sample of memory CD4+ T cells sorted from blood. Subset here: CD45RA-negative fraction. The sequence derives from a man aged 18 to 30 in good health. DNA for the CDR3: TGTGCCAGCGTACAGAACACCGGGGAGCTGTTTTTT. Its protein product is CASVQNTGELFF.